One TCR beta chain is described in this entry. The antigen is unknown. This entry is derived from a study of T cell responses to AZD1222 COVID-19 vaccine. Study summary: Whether given at about 4 or about 12 weeks, second doses were pooled. Study-wide results and caveats: Samples come after the peak T cell response, not at day 14. Spike-specific TCRs gained breadth and depth after people received two AZD1222 doses. Among vaccine-associated CD4 TCRs, coverage spanned spike, with dominance at 160-218 and 743-854.

Only in-frame clones appear in the TCRdb table, and some are missing; sequencing was by immunoSEQ multiplex PCR. Here the sample spans 150,000 to 200,000 clones, over 85% being singletons. The CDR3 sequence is 14 residues long. V gave up 0 bases and J gave up 2 bases, with 7 bases separating them. Germline-derived CDR1 and CDR2 are ENHRY and SYGVKD. The V call is TRBV10-3, the J call TRBJ1-2; unclear D gene. This sample comprised peripheral blood, obtained on day 0 of AZD1222 vaccination. The receptor's source is an adult in good health. The CDR3: CAISESSGNYGYTF. CDR3 bases: TGTGCCATCAGTGAGTCATCCGGGAACTATGGCTACACCTTC.